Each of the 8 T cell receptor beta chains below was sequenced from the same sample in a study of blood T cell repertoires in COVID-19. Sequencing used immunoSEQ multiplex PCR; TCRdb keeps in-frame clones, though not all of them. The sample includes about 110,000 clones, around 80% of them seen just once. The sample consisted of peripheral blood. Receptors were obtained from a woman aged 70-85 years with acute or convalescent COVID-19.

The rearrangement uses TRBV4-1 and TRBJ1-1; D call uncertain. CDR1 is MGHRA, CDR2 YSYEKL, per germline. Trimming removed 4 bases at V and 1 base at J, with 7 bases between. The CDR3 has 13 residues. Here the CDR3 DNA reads TGCGCCAGCAGCCGCGGGAGGAACACTGAAGCTTTCTTT. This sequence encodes CASSRGRNTEAFF.

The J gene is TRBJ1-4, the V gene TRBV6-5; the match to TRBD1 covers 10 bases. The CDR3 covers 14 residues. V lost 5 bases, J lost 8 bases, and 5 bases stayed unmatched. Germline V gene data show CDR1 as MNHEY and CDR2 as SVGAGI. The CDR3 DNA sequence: TGTGCCAGCAGTCGACAGGGGGCAGAGGAAAAACTGTTTTTT. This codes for CASSRQGAEEKLFF.

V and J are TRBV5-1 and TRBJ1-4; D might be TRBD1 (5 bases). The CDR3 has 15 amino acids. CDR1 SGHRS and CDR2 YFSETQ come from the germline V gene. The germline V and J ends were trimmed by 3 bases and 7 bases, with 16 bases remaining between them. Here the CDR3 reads CASSSEGRGGEKLFF. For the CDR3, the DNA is TGCGCCAGCAGCTCGGAGGGGAGGGGTGGTGAAAAACTGTTTTTT. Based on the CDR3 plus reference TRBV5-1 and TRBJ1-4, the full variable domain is KAGVTQTPRYLIKTRGQQVTLSCSPISGHRSVSWYQQTPGQGLQFLFEYFSETQRNKGNFPGRFSGRQFSNSRSEMNVSTLELGDSALYLCASSSEGRGGEKLFFGSGTQLSVL.

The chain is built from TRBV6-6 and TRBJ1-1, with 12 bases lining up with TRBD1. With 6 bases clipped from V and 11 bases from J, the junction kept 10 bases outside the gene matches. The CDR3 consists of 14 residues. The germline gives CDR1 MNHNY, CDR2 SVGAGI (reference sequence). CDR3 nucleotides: TGTGCCAGCAGAAAGGGACAGGGGGCTTTTGAGGCTTTCTTT. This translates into CASRKGQGAFEAFF.

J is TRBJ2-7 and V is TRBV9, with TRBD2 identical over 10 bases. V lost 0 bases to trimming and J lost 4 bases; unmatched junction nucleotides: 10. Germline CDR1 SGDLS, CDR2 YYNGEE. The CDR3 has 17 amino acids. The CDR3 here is CASSVGLGSGGTYEQYF. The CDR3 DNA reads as TGTGCCAGCAGCGTAGGTCTCGGTAGCGGGGGGACTTACGAGCAGTACTTC.

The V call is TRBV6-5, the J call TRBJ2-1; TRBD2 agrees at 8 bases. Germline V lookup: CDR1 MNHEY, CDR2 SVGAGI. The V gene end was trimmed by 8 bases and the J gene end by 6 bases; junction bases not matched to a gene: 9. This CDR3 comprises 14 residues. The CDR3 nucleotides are TGTGCCAGCGGGAGGACTAGCAGGGCCAATGAGCAGTTCTTC. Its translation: CASGRTSRANEQFF.

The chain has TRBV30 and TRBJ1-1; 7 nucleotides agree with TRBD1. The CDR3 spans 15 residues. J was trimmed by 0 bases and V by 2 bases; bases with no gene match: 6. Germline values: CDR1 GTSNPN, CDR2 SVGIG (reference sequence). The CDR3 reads CAWSPGGPMNTEAFF. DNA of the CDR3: TGTGCCTGGAGTCCAGGGGGTCCAATGAACACTGAAGCTTTCTTT.

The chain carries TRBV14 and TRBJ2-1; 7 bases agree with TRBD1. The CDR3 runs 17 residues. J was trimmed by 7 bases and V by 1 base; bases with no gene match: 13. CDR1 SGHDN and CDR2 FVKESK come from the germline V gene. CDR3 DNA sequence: TGTGCCAGCAGCCAAGGCCTCGGGACAGTAGTTAGGAATGAGCAGTTCTTC. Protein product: CASSQGLGTVVRNEQFF. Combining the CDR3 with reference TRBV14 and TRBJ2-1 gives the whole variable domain EAGVTQFPSHSVIEKGQTVTLRCDPISGHDNLYWYRRVMGKEIKFLLHFVKESKQDESGMPNNRFLAERTGGTYSTLKVQPAELEDSGVYFCASSQGLGTVVRNEQFFGPGTRLTVL.